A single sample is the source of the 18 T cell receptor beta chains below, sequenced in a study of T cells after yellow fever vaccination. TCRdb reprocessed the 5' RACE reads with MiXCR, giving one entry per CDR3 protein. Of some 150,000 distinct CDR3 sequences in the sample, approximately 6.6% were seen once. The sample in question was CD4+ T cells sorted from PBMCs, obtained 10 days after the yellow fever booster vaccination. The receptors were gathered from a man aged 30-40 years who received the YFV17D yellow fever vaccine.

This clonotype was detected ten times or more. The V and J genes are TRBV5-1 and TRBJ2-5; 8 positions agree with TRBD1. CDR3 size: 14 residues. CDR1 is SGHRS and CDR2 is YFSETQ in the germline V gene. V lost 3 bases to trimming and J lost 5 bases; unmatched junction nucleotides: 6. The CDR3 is CASSYPGQGETQYF. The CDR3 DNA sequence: TGCGCCAGCAGCTATCCCGGACAGGGTGAGACCCAGTACTTC.

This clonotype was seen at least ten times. For the CDR3, the DNA is TGTGCCAGCACCCAAATTGGAGGGACTAGCGCCTCAGATACGCAGTATTTT. This gives the protein CASTQIGGTSASDTQYF. This sequence joins TRBV11-1 and TRBJ2-3, with 10 bases aligning to TRBD2. With V trimmed by 7 bases and J by 4 bases, 14 bases remained unmatched. This CDR3 has 17 residues. The germline gives CDR1 SGHAT, CDR2 FQDESV (reference sequence).

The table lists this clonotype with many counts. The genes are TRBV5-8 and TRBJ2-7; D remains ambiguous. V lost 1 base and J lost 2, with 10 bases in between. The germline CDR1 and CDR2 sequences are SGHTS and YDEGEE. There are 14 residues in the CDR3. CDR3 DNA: TGTGCCAGCAGCTTGCAGGACGGTCCCTACGAGCAGTACTTC. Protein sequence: CASSLQDGPYEQYF.

The CDR3 sequence: CASSPGGLANEQFF. The CDR3 bases are TGTGCCAGCAGCCCCGGGGGGCTCGCCAATGAGCAGTTCTTC. The V gene is TRBV5-5, the J gene TRBJ2-1; D might be TRBD2 (7 bases). The CDR3 consists of 14 residues. Deletions cut 4 bases from V and 6 bases from J, with 14 bases between. Per the germline V gene, CDR1 is SGHKS and CDR2 is YYEKEE (reference sequence).

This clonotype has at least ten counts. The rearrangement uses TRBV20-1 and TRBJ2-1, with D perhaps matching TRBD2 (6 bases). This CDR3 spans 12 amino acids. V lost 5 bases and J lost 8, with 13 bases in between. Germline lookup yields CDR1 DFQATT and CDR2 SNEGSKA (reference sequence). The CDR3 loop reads CSASFTGDEQFF. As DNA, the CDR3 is TGCAGTGCTTCGTTCACGGGAGATGAGCAGTTCTTC.

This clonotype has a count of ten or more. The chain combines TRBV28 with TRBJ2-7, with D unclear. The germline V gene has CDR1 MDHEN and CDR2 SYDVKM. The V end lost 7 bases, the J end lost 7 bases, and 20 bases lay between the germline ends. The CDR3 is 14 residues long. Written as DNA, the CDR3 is TGTGCCAGCATTAGTGGCAGCCTTCTACGGGAGCAGTACTTC. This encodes CASISGSLLREQYF.

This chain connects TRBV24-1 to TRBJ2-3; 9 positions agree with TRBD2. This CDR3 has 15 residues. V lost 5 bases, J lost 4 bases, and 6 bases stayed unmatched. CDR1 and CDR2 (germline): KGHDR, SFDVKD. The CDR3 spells CATSAHSGSPDTQYF. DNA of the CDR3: TGTGCCACCAGTGCTCATAGCGGGAGCCCAGATACGCAGTATTTT.

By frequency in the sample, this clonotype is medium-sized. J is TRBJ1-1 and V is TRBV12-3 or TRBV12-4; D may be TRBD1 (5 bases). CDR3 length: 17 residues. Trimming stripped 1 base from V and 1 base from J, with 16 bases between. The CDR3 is CASSLGEGLRGNTEAFF. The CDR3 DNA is TGTGCCAGCAGTTTAGGGGAGGGGCTCAGAGGGAACACTGAAGCTTTCTTT.

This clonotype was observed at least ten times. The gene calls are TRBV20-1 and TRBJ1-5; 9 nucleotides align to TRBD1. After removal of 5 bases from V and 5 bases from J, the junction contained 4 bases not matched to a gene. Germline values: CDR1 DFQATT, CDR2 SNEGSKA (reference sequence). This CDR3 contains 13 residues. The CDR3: CSASGQGDQPQHF. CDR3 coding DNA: TGCAGTGCTTCGGGACAGGGCGATCAGCCCCAGCATTTT.

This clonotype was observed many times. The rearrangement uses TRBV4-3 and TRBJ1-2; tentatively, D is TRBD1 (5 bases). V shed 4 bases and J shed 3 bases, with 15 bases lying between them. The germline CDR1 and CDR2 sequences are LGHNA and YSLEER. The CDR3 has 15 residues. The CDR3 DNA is TGCGCCAGCAGCCCTCAGTCCGGGGGAGACTATGGCTACACCTTC. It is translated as CASSPQSGGDYGYTF.

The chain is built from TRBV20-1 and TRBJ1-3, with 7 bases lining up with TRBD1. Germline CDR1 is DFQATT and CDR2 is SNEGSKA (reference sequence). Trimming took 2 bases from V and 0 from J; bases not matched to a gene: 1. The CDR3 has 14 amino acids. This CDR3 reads CSARTGASGNTIYF. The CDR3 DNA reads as TGCAGTGCTAGAACAGGGGCCTCTGGAAACACCATATATTTT.

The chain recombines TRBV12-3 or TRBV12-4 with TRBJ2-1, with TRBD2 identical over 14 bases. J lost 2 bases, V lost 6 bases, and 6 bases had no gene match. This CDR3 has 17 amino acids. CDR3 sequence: CASSRTSGRSTYNEQFF. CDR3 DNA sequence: TGTGCCAGCAGCCGGACTAGCGGGAGGTCTACCTACAATGAGCAGTTCTTC.

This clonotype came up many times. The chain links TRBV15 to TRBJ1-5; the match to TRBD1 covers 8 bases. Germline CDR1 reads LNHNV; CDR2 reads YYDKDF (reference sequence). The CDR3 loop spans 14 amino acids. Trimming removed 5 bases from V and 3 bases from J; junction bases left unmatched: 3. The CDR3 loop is CATSLQGDNQPQHF. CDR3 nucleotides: TGTGCCACCAGCCTACAGGGGGACAATCAGCCCCAGCATTTT.

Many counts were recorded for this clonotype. This CDR3 is CASSGLAVNTGELFF. In DNA form, the CDR3 reads TGTGCCAGCAGTGGACTAGCCGTAAACACCGGGGAGCTGTTTTTT. The chain combines TRBV2 with TRBJ2-2, with 7 bases lining up with TRBD2. The germline V gene encodes CDR1 SNHLY and CDR2 FYNNEI. Trimming removed 4 bases from V and 2 bases from J; junction bases left unmatched: 4. This CDR3 region has 15 residues.

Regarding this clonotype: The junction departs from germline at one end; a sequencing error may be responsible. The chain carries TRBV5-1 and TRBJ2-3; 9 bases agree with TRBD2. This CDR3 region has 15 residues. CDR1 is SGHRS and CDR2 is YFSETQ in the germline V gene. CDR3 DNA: TGCGACAGCAGCGACATAGCGGGAGAGACAGATACGCAGTATTTT. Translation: CDSSDIAGETDTQYF.

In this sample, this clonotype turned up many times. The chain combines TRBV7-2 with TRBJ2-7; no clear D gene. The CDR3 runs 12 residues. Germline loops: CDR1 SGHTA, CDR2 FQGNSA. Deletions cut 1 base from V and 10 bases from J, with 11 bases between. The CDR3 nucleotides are TGTGCCAGCAGCTTAGATAATGGGCCCCAGTACTTC. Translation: CASSLDNGPQYF.

In DNA, the CDR3 is TGCAGTGCTAGAAACCTAGCGGGAGGGGCCAATGAGCAGTTCTTC. Amino acids: CSARNLAGGANEQFF. The J gene is TRBJ2-1, the V gene TRBV20-1, with 12 bases matching TRBD2. The junction had 5 bases not matched to a gene; V was cut back by 2 bases and J by 6 bases. The CDR3 extends over 15 amino acids. Germline V gene lookup returns CDR1 DFQATT and CDR2 SNEGSKA (reference sequence).

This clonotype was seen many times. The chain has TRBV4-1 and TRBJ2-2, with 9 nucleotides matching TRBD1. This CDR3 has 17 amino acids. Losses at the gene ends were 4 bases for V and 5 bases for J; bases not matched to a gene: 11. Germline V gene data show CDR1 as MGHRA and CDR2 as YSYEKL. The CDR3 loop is CASSLGTGRFSTGELFF. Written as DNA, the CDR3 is TGCGCCAGCAGCCTGGGGACAGGGAGGTTTTCAACCGGGGAGCTGTTTTTT.